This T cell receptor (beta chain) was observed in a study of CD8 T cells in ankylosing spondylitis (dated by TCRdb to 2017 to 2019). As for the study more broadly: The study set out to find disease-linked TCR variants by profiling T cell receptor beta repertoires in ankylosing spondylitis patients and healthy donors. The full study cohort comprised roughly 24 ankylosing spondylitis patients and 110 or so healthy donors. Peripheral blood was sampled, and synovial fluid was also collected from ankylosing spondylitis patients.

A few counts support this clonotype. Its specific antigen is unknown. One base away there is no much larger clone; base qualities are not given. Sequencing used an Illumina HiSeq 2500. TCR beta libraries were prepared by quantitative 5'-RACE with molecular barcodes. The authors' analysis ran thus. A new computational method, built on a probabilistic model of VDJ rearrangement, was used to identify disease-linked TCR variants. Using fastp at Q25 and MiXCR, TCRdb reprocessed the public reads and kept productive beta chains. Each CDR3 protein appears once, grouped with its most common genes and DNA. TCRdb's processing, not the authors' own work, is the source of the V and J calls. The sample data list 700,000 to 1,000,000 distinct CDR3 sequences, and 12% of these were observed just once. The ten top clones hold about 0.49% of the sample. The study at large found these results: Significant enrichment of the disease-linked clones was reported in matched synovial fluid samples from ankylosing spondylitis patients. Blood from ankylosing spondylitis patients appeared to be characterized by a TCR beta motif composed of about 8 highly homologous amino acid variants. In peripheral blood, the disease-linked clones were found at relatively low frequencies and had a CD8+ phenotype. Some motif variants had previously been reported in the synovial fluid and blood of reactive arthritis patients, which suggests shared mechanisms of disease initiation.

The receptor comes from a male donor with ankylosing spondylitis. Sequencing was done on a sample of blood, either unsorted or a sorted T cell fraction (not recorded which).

The base sequence is TGTGCCAGCAGCTACTCCGGGACAGGGGGCAGAGAGACCCAGTACTTC. It specifies CASSYSGTGGRETQYF. The chain uses TRBV7-2 and TRBJ2-5, and 12 junction bases match TRBD1. CDR1 and CDR2 (SGHTA, FQGNSA) derive from the germline V gene. At the junction V is shortened by 4 bases and J by 4 bases; bases outside the gene matches: 7. The CDR3 goes from the cysteine to the phenylalanine over 16 residues. The retained sequence is limited to the CDR3, 48 bases, with the frame set at the first base.